Shown below are 4 T cell receptor beta chains from a single sample sequenced in a study of shared clonotypes between healthy human individuals. Data came from immunoSEQ multiplex PCR; TCRdb stores just in-frame clones and leaves some out. The repertoire consists of 1.5 million to 2.5 million clones, with 85% to 95% occurring once and the leading ten covering approximately 1%. As defined, naive CD8 cells were CD45RO-negative and positively selected for CCR7, with terminally differentiated effector memory CD45RA+ cells excluded. Source material: naive CD8+ T cells sorted from blood. These receptors all stem from a man aged 18 to 29 in good health.

V and J are TRBV9 and TRBJ2-3; possible D gene TRBD2, 5 bases. The V and J ends lost 0 bases and 2 bases respectively, with 10 bases between them. The CDR3 extends over 15 amino acids. Germline V gene lookup returns CDR1 SGDLS and CDR2 YYNGEE. For the CDR3, the DNA is TGTGCCAGCAGCGTAGACGGGGAGAACACAGATACGCAGTATTTT. Its translation is CASSVDGENTDTQYF.

The chain couples TRBV11-2 to TRBJ2-3; D gene uncertain. The CDR3 contains 14 residues. CDR1 and CDR2 (germline): SGHAT, FQNNGV. V was trimmed by 6 bases and J by 2 bases, leaving 12 bases between them. The CDR3 protein is CASSTAPTTDTQYF. CDR3 nucleotides: TGTGCCAGCAGTACCGCACCGACCACAGATACGCAGTATTTT. Based on the CDR3 plus reference TRBV11-2 and TRBJ2-3, the full variable domain is EAGVAQSPRYKIIEKRQSVAFWCNPISGHATLYWYQQILGQGPKLLIQFQNNGVVDDSQLPKDRFSAERLKGVDSTLKIQPAKLEDSAVYLCASSTAPTTDTQYFGPGTRLTVL.

V usage is TRBV5-3 and J usage is TRBJ1-6; D is possibly TRBD1 (5 bases). TRBV5-3 is classed as an ORF, of uncertain function. The CDR3 covers 17 residues. V dropped 0 bases and J dropped 5 bases, with 15 bases sitting between them. The CDR3 loop is CARSLDDGAKDNSPLHF. The DNA of the CDR3 is TGTGCCAGAAGCTTGGATGACGGGGCAAAAGATAATTCACCCCTCCACTTT.

Points on this clone: Distinct nucleotide sequences in the sample also encode this CDR3. This chain links TRBV13 with TRBJ1-2, with no clear D. V was pared by 0 bases and J by 3 bases, with 5 bases between. CDR3 length equals 13 residues. Germline V gene sequence: CDR1 PRHDT, CDR2 FYEKMQ (reference sequence). CDR3 in DNA: TGTGCCAGCAGCTTAGGTCGGCACTATGGCTACACCTTC. Residues: CASSLGRHYGYTF.